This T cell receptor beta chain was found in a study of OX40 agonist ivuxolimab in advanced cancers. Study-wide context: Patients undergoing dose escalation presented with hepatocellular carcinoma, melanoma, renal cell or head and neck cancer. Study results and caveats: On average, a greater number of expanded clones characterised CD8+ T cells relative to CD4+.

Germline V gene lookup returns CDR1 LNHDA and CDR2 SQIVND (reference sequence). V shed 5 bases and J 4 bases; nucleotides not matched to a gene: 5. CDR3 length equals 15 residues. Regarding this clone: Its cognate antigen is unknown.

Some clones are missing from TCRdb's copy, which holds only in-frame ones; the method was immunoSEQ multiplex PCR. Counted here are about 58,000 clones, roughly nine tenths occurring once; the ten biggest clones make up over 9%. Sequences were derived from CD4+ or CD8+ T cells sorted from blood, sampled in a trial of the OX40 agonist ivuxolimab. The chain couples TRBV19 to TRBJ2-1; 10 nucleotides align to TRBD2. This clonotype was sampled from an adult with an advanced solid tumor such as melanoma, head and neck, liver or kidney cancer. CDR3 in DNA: TGTGCCAGTAGTTTAAAAGCGGGAGGGTACAATGAGCAGTTCTTC. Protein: CASSLKAGGYNEQFF.